The clone carrying this T cell receptor beta chain was counted between two and nine times. The study made its TCR cDNA through 5'RACE template switching. That step introduced a universal primer site along with UMIs. One entry per CDR3 protein results from TCRdb running MiXCR on the 5' RACE reads. Counted here are approximately 300,000 distinct CDR3 sequences, roughly 6.8% occurring once; the ten biggest clones make up roughly a sixth. This sample is drawn from a study of T cells after yellow fever vaccination. This material consisted of PBMCs, taken approximately 47 days after the first yellow fever vaccination. The source of this sequence is a man in his late teens or twenties who received the YFV17D yellow fever vaccine.

As DNA, the CDR3 is TGCAGTGCTAAGAACTTGGAGGGGAAGAACACCGGGGAGCTGTTTTTT. This translates into CSAKNLEGKNTGELFF. The chain is built from TRBV20-1 and TRBJ2-2; tentative D call: TRBD2 (6 bases). Germline loops: CDR1 DFQATT, CDR2 SNEGSKA (reference sequence). The CDR3 consists of 16 residues. Trimming left V 4 bases short and J 1 base short, with 16 bases between.